Below are 30 T cell receptor beta chains sequenced from a single sample in a study of cytomegalovirus exposure and HLA in healthy donors. PCR primers comprised 60 Vbeta and 13 Jbeta primers. TCRdb's table, derived via immunoSEQ multiplex PCR, lists solely in-frame clones and lacks some. The sample holds 130,000 or so clones, roughly 70% seen once. Source material: PBMCs. The receptor source for this set is a woman aged 35 to 49 in good health and CMV-seropositive.

For this clone: The junction differs from germline at one of its ends, possibly a read error. Other DNA sequences in the sample encode the same CDR3. This sequence joins TRBV18 and TRBJ1-2; tentative D call: TRBD1 (5 bases). The CDR3 sequence is 15 residues long. Germline CDR1 is KGHSH and CDR2 is LQKENI. As DNA, the CDR3 is TGTGCCAGCTCACGGGGGGGTAGTGGCCATTATGGTTACACCTTC. Protein: CASSRGGSGHYGYTF.

In this sample, this clone turned up a few times. This chain joins TRBV28 and TRBJ1-4; D not certain. There are 13 residues in the CDR3. Trimming removed 8 bases at V and 7 bases at J, with 14 bases between. Germline CDR1 is MDHEN and CDR2 is SYDVKM. The CDR3 protein is CASSEASSEKLFF. The CDR3 bases are TGTGCCAGCTCCGAGGCCTCGAGTGAAAAACTGTTTTTT. Based on the CDR3 plus reference TRBV28 and TRBJ1-4, the full variable domain is DVKVTQSSRYLVKRTGEKVFLECVQDMDHENMFWYRQDPGLGLRLIYFSYDVKMKEKGDIPEGYSVSREKKERFSLILESASTNQTSMYLCASSEASSEKLFFGSGTQLSVL.

This clone has only one observation. The chain combines TRBV21-1 with TRBJ1-5. TRBV21-1 is an annotated pseudogene. This CDR3 has 17 residues. The CDR3 coding sequence is TGTGCCAGCAGCGCCCCCGGGACCACCTTGGGGGGTCAGCCCCAGCATTTT. Translation gives CASSAPGTTLGGQPQHF.

The rearrangement uses TRBV5-1 and TRBJ1-6; D may be TRBD1 (6 bases). The V gene lost 3 bases and the J gene lost 7 bases, with 17 bases spanning the gap. Germline V gene data show CDR1 as SGHRS and CDR2 as YFSETQ. CDR3 length: 16 residues. CDR3 loop: CASSWGERTGNSPLHF. CDR3 DNA: TGCGCCAGCAGCTGGGGTGAAAGAACAGGGAATTCACCCCTCCACTTT.

This clone has only a few counts. In DNA form, the CDR3 reads TGTGCCAGCAGCCCTTCTACCTCCGGGGCACTAGCGGGAGTCCGGTCCTACGAGCAGTACTTC. This encodes CASSPSTSGALAGVRSYEQYF. The rearrangement joins TRBV7-3 to TRBJ2-7; 11 nucleotides agree with TRBD2. The V gene end was trimmed by 5 bases and the J gene end by 1 base; junction bases not matched to a gene: 22. Germline V CDR1 and CDR2: SGHTA, FQGTGA. CDR3 length: 21 residues.

The gene calls are TRBV9 and TRBJ2-1; 7 bases match TRBD2. There are 15 residues in the CDR3. The J segment lost 4 bases and the V segment lost 6 bases, leaving 10 bases of the junction unmatched. In germline, CDR1 is SGDLS, CDR2 YYNGEE. The CDR3 region is CASNPGTNPYNEQFF. Here the CDR3 DNA reads TGTGCCAGCAACCCCGGGACTAATCCGTACAATGAGCAGTTCTTC.

The CDR3 DNA is TGTGCCAGCAGTTTACCCCCCAGCGGGGGACGTACGGAGACCCAGTACTTC. Amino acids: CASSLPPSGGRTETQYF. The rearrangement joins TRBV28 to TRBJ2-5, with 8 positions matching TRBD2. This CDR3 is 17 amino acids long. CDR1 and CDR2 from the germline V gene are MDHEN and SYDVKM. J gave up 5 bases and V 2 bases, and 13 bases lay outside the gene matches.

The chain uses TRBV6-5 and TRBJ2-7; 9 bases fit TRBD2. The V gene's germline CDR1 is MNHEY and CDR2 SVGAGI. The CDR3 is 14 residues long. Unmatched junction bases numbered 4, after V lost 0 bases and J lost 7 bases. The CDR3 nucleotides read TGTGCCAGCAGTTACTCGACCAGCGGGAGGGAGCAGTACTTC. Its protein is CASSYSTSGREQYF.

V gene TRBV19 combines with J gene TRBJ1-5, with TRBD1 as a possible D gene (6 bases). Germline V gene sequence: CDR1 LNHDA, CDR2 SQIVND (reference sequence). CDR3 length: 13 amino acids. Trimming shortened V by 6 bases and J by 4 bases, and 10 bases separated the two germline ends. The CDR3 DNA reads as TGTGCCAGTAGCACCACAGGGAATCAGCCCCAGCATTTT. Translated: CASSTTGNQPQHF.

J is TRBJ2-2 and V is TRBV6-1; D possibly corresponds to TRBD2 (7 bases). CDR1 is MNHNS and CDR2 is SASEGT in the germline V gene. V shed 2 bases and J shed 7 bases, with 14 bases lying between them. CDR3 length: 15 residues. The CDR3 nucleotides are TGTGCCAGCAGTGAAAGGGGGGGGGTCTTCGGGGAGCTGTTTTTT. Its translation is CASSERGGVFGELFF.

The gene calls are TRBV7-2 and TRBJ1-2; TRBD1 matches at 7 bases. The CDR3 sequence is 14 residues long. Germline V gives CDR1 SGHTA, CDR2 FQGNSA. V trimming: 5 bases; J trimming: 7 bases; junction bases outside the gene matches: 10. CDR3 sequence reads: CASSPYTGETGYTF. The CDR3 DNA follows: TGTGCCAGCAGCCCGTACACAGGGGAGACTGGCTACACCTTC.

V and J are TRBV2 and TRBJ2-7; 7 nucleotides line up with TRBD1. The ends lost 6 bases at V and 7 bases at J; junction bases unmatched: 9. The CDR3 covers 13 residues. CDR1 and CDR2 from the germline V gene are SNHLY and FYNNEI. The CDR3 sequence: CASRRDSLREQYF. CDR3 bases: TGTGCCAGCAGGAGGGACAGTCTAAGGGAGCAGTACTTC.

This clone was seen a few times. Here the CDR3 reads CAWRRQAGPNEQFF. The DNA for the CDR3 is TGTGCCTGGAGGCGTCAAGCGGGCCCCAATGAGCAGTTCTTC. The chain links TRBV30 to TRBJ2-1, with D possibly matching TRBD2 (6 bases). CDR3 size: 14 residues. Per germline, CDR1 GTSNPN and CDR2 SVGIG (reference sequence). With 3 bases removed from V and 6 bases from J, the gap between germline ends came to 15 bases.

This rearrangement joins TRBV28 to TRBJ2-7; 8 bases match TRBD1. The germline gives CDR1 MDHEN, CDR2 SYDVKM. The CDR3 spans 15 residues. V shed 8 bases and J 5 bases; nucleotides not matched to a gene: 14. DNA of the CDR3: TGTGCCAGCCAAAGTAAGTCGAGGACAGGGCACGAGCAGTACTTC. This sequence encodes CASQSKSRTGHEQYF. Full variable domain (remainder filled in from reference TRBV28 and TRBJ2-7): DVKVTQSSRYLVKRTGEKVFLECVQDMDHENMFWYRQDPGLGLRLIYFSYDVKMKEKGDIPEGYSVSREKKERFSLILESASTNQTSMYLCASQSKSRTGHEQYFGPGTRLTVT.

The DNA for the CDR3 is TGTGCCACCAGCAGAGTGACAGGGCGCGGTCAGCCCCAGCATTTT. Amino acid sequence: CATSRVTGRGQPQHF. J is TRBJ1-5 and V is TRBV15; 7 nucleotides align to TRBD1. Per germline, CDR1 LNHNV and CDR2 YYDKDF (reference sequence). The V gene end was trimmed by 1 base and the J gene end by 6 bases; junction bases not matched to a gene: 6. The CDR3 runs to 15 residues.

This chain joins TRBV6-5 and TRBJ2-2; D possibly corresponds to TRBD1 (6 bases). The CDR3 is 16 residues long. V lost 4 bases, J lost 3 bases, and 15 bases lay in between. CDR1 is MNHEY and CDR2 is SVGAGI in the germline V gene. The CDR3 region has the DNA TGTGCCAGCAGTTCTCCCAGCGCAGGGGACACCGGGGAGCTGTTTTTT. Translating it yields CASSSPSAGDTGELFF.

The chain has TRBV7-8 and TRBJ2-5; D gene uncertain. The CDR3 runs to 12 residues. The germline CDR1 and CDR2 sequences are SGHVS and FQNEAQ. Trimming took off 5 bases at V and 1 base at J, with 5 bases between the two ends. CDR3 in amino acids: CASSLLQETQYF. Here the CDR3 DNA reads TGTGCCAGCAGCCTACTCCAAGAGACCCAGTACTTC.

The chain carries TRBV11-2 and TRBJ1-1, with TRBD1 as a possible D gene (5 bases). Germline V gene lookup returns CDR1 SGHAT and CDR2 FQNNGV. Trimming cost V 6 bases and J 5 bases, with 13 bases left between them. The CDR3 is 13 residues long. CDR3: CASSFVGETEAFF. For the CDR3, the DNA is TGTGCCAGCAGTTTTGTAGGGGAAACTGAAGCTTTCTTT. Variable domain in full (rest from reference TRBV11-2 and TRBJ1-1): EAGVAQSPRYKIIEKRQSVAFWCNPISGHATLYWYQQILGQGPKLLIQFQNNGVVDDSQLPKDRFSAERLKGVDSTLKIQPAKLEDSAVYLCASSFVGETEAFFGQGTRLTVV.

V is TRBV7-2 and J is TRBJ2-4, with D possibly TRBD2 on 6 matching bases. CDR1 is SGHTA, CDR2 FQGNSA, per germline. V was pared by 2 bases and J by 1 base, with 15 bases between. CDR3 length equals 17 residues. The CDR3 DNA is TGTGCCAGCAGCTTAAGAGCGGGTGGGATGGCCAAAAACATTCAGTACTTC. Translation: CASSLRAGGMAKNIQYF. The entire variable domain, with the rest obtained from reference TRBV7-2 and TRBJ2-4, is as follows: GAGVSQSPSNKVTEKGKDVELRCDPISGHTALYWYRQSLGQGLEFLIYFQGNSAPDKSGLPSDRFSAERTGGSVSTLTIQRTQQEDSAVYLCASSLRAGGMAKNIQYFGAGTRLSVL.

The chain links TRBV5-1 to TRBJ1-4; 8 nucleotides agree with TRBD1. The germline gives CDR1 SGHRS, CDR2 YFSETQ. V gave up 4 bases and J gave up 5 bases; unmatched junction bases: 4. The CDR3 sequence is 14 residues long. Written as DNA, the CDR3 is TGCGCCAGCAGCCCAACAGGGGGGAATGAAAAACTGTTTTTT. This codes for CASSPTGGNEKLFF.

This clone was found a few times. The chain couples TRBV4-1 to TRBJ2-7; D is unclear. V was clipped by 4 bases and J by 7 bases, with 5 bases between them. This CDR3 is 10 amino acids long. The V gene's germline CDR1 is MGHRA and CDR2 YSYEKL. The CDR3 is CASSPLEQYF. The CDR3 nucleotides are TGCGCCAGCAGCCCCTTAGAGCAGTACTTC.

This clone was counted between two and nine times. The CDR3 sequence is CASSVRDRKIDTQYF. CDR3 bases: TGTGCCAGCAGCGTCCGGGACAGAAAGATAGATACGCAGTATTTT. The rearrangement joins TRBV11-1 to TRBJ2-3; 7 nucleotides match TRBD1. The CDR3 is 15 residues long. J was trimmed by 5 bases and V by 5 bases; bases with no gene match: 10. Per the germline V gene, CDR1 is SGHAT and CDR2 is FQDESV (reference sequence).

The chain uses TRBV7-8 and TRBJ2-1; 11 nucleotides agree with TRBD2. Germline assignment: CDR1 SGHVS and CDR2 FQNEAQ. The CDR3 runs to 16 residues. With 3 bases clipped from V and 10 bases from J, the junction kept 11 bases outside the gene matches. The CDR3 sequence: CASSFSGGTSGREQFF. CDR3 coding DNA: TGTGCCAGCAGCTTTAGCGGTGGGACTAGCGGCCGGGAGCAGTTCTTC.

The chain recombines TRBV7-2 with TRBJ1-1, with D hard to call. Trimming shortened V by 9 bases and J by 1 base, and 12 bases separated the two germline ends. Germline CDR1 SGHTA, CDR2 FQGNSA. CDR3 size: 13 residues. CDR3 in amino acids: CASASGSNTEAFF. Here the CDR3 DNA reads TGTGCCAGTGCCAGCGGTTCGAACACTGAAGCTTTCTTT.

The genes are TRBV4-3 and TRBJ2-2; the match to TRBD2 covers 16 bases. The V gene end was trimmed by 0 bases and the J gene end by 6 bases; junction bases not matched to a gene: 10. Germline V lookup: CDR1 LGHNA, CDR2 YSLEER. This CDR3 spans 20 amino acids. The CDR3 coding sequence is TGCGCCAGCAGCCAAGATGGGGCCTCGGGACTAGCGGGGGGGGCCGGGGAGCTGTTTTTT. Translated, it gives CASSQDGASGLAGGAGELFF.

This CDR3 reads CASSGTGPQPQHF. The DNA of the CDR3 is TGTGCCAGCAGCGGGACAGGGCCCCAGCCCCAGCATTTT. The rearrangement joins TRBV7-9 to TRBJ1-5, with 9 bases lining up with TRBD1. This CDR3 contains 13 residues. V lost 5 bases, J lost 7 bases, and 3 bases stayed unmatched. The germline gives CDR1 SEHNR, CDR2 FQNEAQ (reference sequence).

The V call is TRBV7-8, the J call TRBJ2-7; D possibly corresponds to TRBD1 (6 bases). The CDR3 consists of 14 residues. Trimming cost V 5 bases and J 5 bases, with 16 bases left between them. Germline-derived CDR1 and CDR2 are SGHVS and FQNEAQ. CDR3 DNA sequence: TGTGCCAGCAGCCCAACTACAGGGATCCACGAGCAGTACTTC. Translated: CASSPTTGIHEQYF.

The chain uses TRBV28 and TRBJ1-2; tentatively, D is TRBD1 (5 bases). The CDR3 has 15 amino acids. Per the germline V gene, CDR1 is MDHEN and CDR2 is SYDVKM. V lost 6 bases, J lost 7 bases, and 21 bases lay in between. This CDR3 is CASRHRGGGGSGYTF. DNA for the CDR3: TGTGCCAGCAGACATAGGGGTGGGGGGGGTTCTGGCTACACCTTC.

CDR3 in DNA: TGTGCCAGCAGTTCAACCGTCAGGGGCTATGGCTACACCTTC. This translates into CASSSTVRGYGYTF. The rearrangement links TRBV27 to TRBJ1-2; maybe TRBD1 (6 bases). With 4 bases removed from V and 4 bases from J, the gap between germline ends came to 13 bases. There are 14 residues in the CDR3. Looked up from germline, CDR1 is MNHEY and CDR2 is SMNVEV (reference sequence).

V gene TRBV7-9 combines with J gene TRBJ1-1; D gene unclear. Per the germline V gene, CDR1 is SEHNR and CDR2 is FQNEAQ (reference sequence). This CDR3 has 14 amino acids. V was cut by 2 bases and J by 1 base, with 8 bases left in between. The CDR3 sequence is CASSLNSQNTEAFF. CDR3 in DNA: TGTGCCAGCAGCTTAAATTCCCAGAACACTGAAGCTTTCTTT.